What follows describes a single T cell receptor (beta chain). Assay: immunoSEQ multiplex PCR; the TCRdb copy retains only in-frame clones and omits some. The sample shows about 110,000 clones, approximately 89% of them seen only once. The data originate from a study of T cell changes during pregnancy in multiple sclerosis. Germline V gene data show CDR1 as MNHNS and CDR2 as SASEGT. The germline V and J ends were trimmed by 11 bases and 11 bases, with 22 bases remaining between them. The CDR3 is made up of 13 amino acids. Sequencing was performed on peripheral blood, taken after pregnancy. J is TRBJ1-3 and V is TRBV6-1; maybe TRBD1 (5 bases). The source of this sequence is a female donor with multiple sclerosis, enrolled in a pregnancy study. CDR3 sequence reads: CAATTLGGGSIYF. Here the CDR3 DNA reads TGTGCCGCCACTACCCTTGGGGGGGGGTCCATATATTTT.